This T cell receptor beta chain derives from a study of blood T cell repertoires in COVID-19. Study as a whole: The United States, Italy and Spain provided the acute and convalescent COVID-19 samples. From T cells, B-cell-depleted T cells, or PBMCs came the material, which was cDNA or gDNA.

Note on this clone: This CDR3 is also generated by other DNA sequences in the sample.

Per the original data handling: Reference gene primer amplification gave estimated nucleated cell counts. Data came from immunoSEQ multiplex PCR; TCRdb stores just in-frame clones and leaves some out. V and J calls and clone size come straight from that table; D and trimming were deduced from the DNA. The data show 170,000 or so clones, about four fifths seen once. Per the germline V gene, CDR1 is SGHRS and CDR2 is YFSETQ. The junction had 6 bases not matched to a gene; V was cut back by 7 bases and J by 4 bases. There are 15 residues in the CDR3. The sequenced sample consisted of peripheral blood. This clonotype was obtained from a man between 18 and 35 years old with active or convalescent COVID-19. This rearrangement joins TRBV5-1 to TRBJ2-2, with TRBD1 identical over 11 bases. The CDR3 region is CASRTGTGGTGELFF. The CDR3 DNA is TGCGCCAGCCGCACAGGGACAGGGGGCACCGGGGAGCTGTTTTTT.